This is a list of T cell receptor beta chains from one sample in a study of read filtering for tumor transcriptome and immune sequencing. TCRdb recomputed calls from the reads with MiXCR, one row per CDR3 protein. The table includes 120,000 or so distinct CDR3 sequences, 10% to 15% detected once. The material sequenced was a population of CD138-negative cells sorted from bone marrow. The receptors come from a donor aged 40 or older with multiple myeloma. The CDR3 runs from the conserved cysteine through the conserved F or W. D genes are given only for firm matches. Clone size is not always given. Where it is, it says once, few, many or a class for expanded clones.

>NA|TRBJ2-7|TRBV3-1|NA|13
TGTGCCAGCAGCCAAGATGACAACTACGAGCAGTACTTC
CASSQDDNYEQYF
>few|TRBJ2-5|TRBV4-1|TRBD1|16
TGCGCCAGCAGCCTGCTTTGGGGACAGGGACAAGAGACCCAGTACTTC
CASSLLWGQGQETQYF
>many|TRBJ2-5|TRBV19|TRBD1|18
TGTGCCAGTAGTATTCTGGGGTCGGAGACAGGGGCTGATGAGACCCAGTACTTC
CASSILGSETGADETQYF
>many|TRBJ2-7|TRBV5-1|TRBD2|15
TGCGCCAGCAGTTCCGGGACTAGGCCCTCCTACGAGCAGTACTTC
CASSSGTRPSYEQYF
>many|TRBJ2-1|TRBV10-2|NA|12
TGCGCCAGCTCGGTCGATCACAATGAGCAGTTCTTC
CASSVDHNEQFF
>NA|TRBJ2-6|TRBV7-3|NA|14
TGTGCCAGCAGCTTATCAACGGCCGCCAACGTCCTGACTTTC
CASSLSTAANVLTF
>many|TRBJ2-5|TRBV6-1|NA|14
TGTGCCAGCAGTGAATTGACCCACCAAGAGACCCAGTACTTC
CASSELTHQETQYF
>NA|TRBJ1-1|TRBV6-6|NA|11
TGTGCCAGCGGGGATAGCACTGAAGCTTTCTTT
CASGDSTEAFF
>many|TRBJ2-1|TRBV12-5|NA|15
TGTGCTAGTGCCCTCGACGGAGGAGTATACAATGAGCAGTTCTTC
CASALDGGVYNEQFF
>many|TRBJ2-3|TRBV12-3/TRBV12-4|NA|14
TGTGCCAGCACCCCGGCGAGGTACGGAGATACGCAGTATTTT
CASTPARYGDTQYF
>many|TRBJ1-2|TRBV29-1|TRBD1|12
TGCAGCGTGAGGGACAGTAACTATGGCTACACCTTC
CSVRDSNYGYTF
>medium-sized|TRBJ2-1|TRBV7-2|NA|16
TGTGCCAGCAGCGCTCGGGCGGGGCGCTCCTACAATGAGCAGTTCTTC
CASSARAGRSYNEQFF
>many|TRBJ2-7|TRBV29-1|TRBD2|14
TGCAGCGTAGAAAGCGGGAGGAGCACCTACGAGCAGTACTTC
CSVESGRSTYEQYF
>NA|TRBJ1-2|TRBV7-3|NA|19
TGTGCCAGCAGCTTAAGGGGGGGGGCAGGGGACGAGCGGAACTATGGCTACACCTTC
CASSLRGGAGDERNYGYTF
>many|TRBJ2-3|TRBV20-1|TRBD2|14
TGCAGTGCGAAGGCGGGGGTTGGCACAGATACGCAGTATTTT
CSAKAGVGTDTQYF
>many|TRBJ2-7|TRBV20-1|TRBD2|13
TGCAGTGTGGGCGGGGGGGCCACTTACGAGCAGTACTTC
CSVGGGATYEQYF
>NA|TRBJ1-5|TRBV5-1|TRBD1|15
TGCGCCAGCAGCCGGAGACAGGGTAGTAATCAGCCCCAGCATTTT
CASSRRQGSNQPQHF
>many|TRBJ2-2|TRBV3-1|NA|14
TGTGCCAGCAGCCAAGATCTGAACACCGGGGAGCTGTTTTTT
CASSQDLNTGELFF
>many|TRBJ2-1|TRBV6-2/TRBV6-3|NA|14
TGTGCCAGCAGAGACAGCGGAGCCTACAATGAGCAGTTCTTC
CASRDSGAYNEQFF
>NA|TRBJ2-7|TRBV7-8|NA|15
TGTGCCAGCAGCTTAATGGCGGTCAGCTCCTACGAGCAGTACTTC
CASSLMAVSSYEQYF
>NA|TRBJ1-5|TRBV10-3|NA|14
TGTGCCATCAGTGATTGGGGTAGCAATCAGCCCCAGCATTTT
CAISDWGSNQPQHF
>many|TRBJ1-1|TRBV5-1|NA|15
TGCGCCAGCAGCTTGGCACCACCGATGAACACTGAAGCTTTCTTT
CASSLAPPMNTEAFF
>many|TRBJ2-5|TRBV25-1|TRBD1|13
TGTGCCAGCAGGGACAGGGGACGAGAGACCCAGTACTTC
CASRDRGRETQYF
>many|TRBJ2-1|TRBV29-1|TRBD1|17
TGCAGCGCATATATTGTCCGGACAGGGATGAAAGACAATGAGCAGTTCTTC
CSAYIVRTGMKDNEQFF
>many|TRBJ2-2|TRBV28|NA|13
TGTGCCACCCACGGACGGTTCACCGGGGAGCTGTTTTTT
CATHGRFTGELFF
>NA|TRBJ2-1|TRBV20-1|NA|12
TGCAGTAATGGTCCTCCGGGCAATGAGCAGCTCTTC
CSNGPPGNEQLF
>many|TRBJ1-5|TRBV6-6|TRBD1|14
TGTGCCACAGACAGGGGTGGTGAAAATCAGCCCCAGCATTTT
CATDRGGENQPQHF
>many|TRBJ2-6|TRBV11-2|NA|14
TGTGCCAGCAGTCTCACCTCTGGGGCCAACGTCCTGACTTTC
CASSLTSGANVLTF
>many|TRBJ2-1|TRBV28|NA|23
TGTGCCAGCAGTTCCCCCCCTAGGGGTATTTGGGCCCCCGGGAGATTCTACCACAATGAGCAGTTCTTC
CASSSPPRGIWAPGRFYHNEQFF
>NA|TRBJ2-1|TRBV27|NA|15
TGTGCCAGCAGTTTAATGACCCCACCCGGACGTGAGCAGTTCTTC
CASSLMTPPGREQFF
>NA|TRBJ2-2|TRBV28|NA|15
TGTGCCAGCAGTTTGAGCCTAACCCCACCCGGGGAGCTGTTTTTT
CASSLSLTPPGELFF
>many|TRBJ2-5|TRBV11-2|TRBD2|17
TGTGCCAGCAGCTTCACCCCTGTGGGCGGGGGGGCGGAGACCCAGTACTTC
CASSFTPVGGGAETQYF
>many|TRBJ1-2|TRBV28|TRBD1|15
TGTGCCAGCAGTTTTGCAGGGACAGATGCCTATGGCTACACCTTC
CASSFAGTDAYGYTF
>many|TRBJ2-3|TRBV6-5|NA|15
TGTGCCAGCAGCCGGGGCGGAACTAGTTCCCATACGCAGTATTTT
CASSRGGTSSHTQYF
>many|TRBJ2-1|TRBV4-1|TRBD2|16
TGCGCCAGCAGCCGCGGTTGGGGGGCGGGAGGCAATGAGCAGTTCTTC
CASSRGWGAGGNEQFF
>NA|TRBJ2-5|TRBV6-1|NA|15
TGTGCCAGCAGTGAAGCGGGCAGCCTAGGGGAGACCCAGTACTTC
CASSEAGSLGETQYF
>few|TRBJ2-3|TRBV11-3|NA|13
TGTGCCAGCAGCTTAGAAGAGAGAGATACGCAGTATTTT
CASSLEERDTQYF
>many|TRBJ1-1|TRBV3-1|NA|14
TGTGCCAGCAGCCCCACAGGGCCGAACACTGAAGCTTTCTTT
CASSPTGPNTEAFF
>many|TRBJ1-2|TRBV20-1|NA|15
TGCAGTGCCCCGCGCGCAGGGAGTCCTAACTATGGCTACACCTTC
CSAPRAGSPNYGYTF
>many|TRBJ2-5|TRBV24-1|NA|11
TGTGCCACCACGTGGCAAGAGACCCAGTACTTC
CATTWQETQYF
>many|TRBJ2-3|TRBV5-1|TRBD2|15
TGCGCCAGCAGCTTACTAGCGGGGAAGACAGATACGCAGTATTTT
CASSLLAGKTDTQYF
>many|TRBJ2-3|TRBV20-1|NA|15
TGCAGTGCCACAACAGGGGAGGTGACCACAGATACGCAGTATTTT
CSATTGEVTTDTQYF
>many|TRBJ2-5|TRBV29-1|TRBD2|14
TGCAGCGTTGAATTGGCGGGAGGTACGGAGACCCAGTACTTC
CSVELAGGTETQYF
>many|TRBJ2-5|TRBV29-1|NA|15
TGCAGCGTTGGGTCCTCACTCTTGTACCAAGAGACCCAGTACTTC
CSVGSSLLYQETQYF
>many|TRBJ2-3|TRBV20-1|TRBD2|13
TGCAGTGTACGTAGCGGGGGGGCAGATACGCAGTATTTT
CSVRSGGADTQYF
>many|TRBJ2-1|TRBV29-1|TRBD2|13
TGCAGCGTTGAACGAGCGGGAGGTCCCTCCCTGTTCTTC
CSVERAGGPSLFF
>once|TRBJ2-5|TRBV5-1|TRBD2|15
TGCGCCAGCAGCCCCCAGACTAGCGGGAATCAGACCCAGTACTTC
CASSPQTSGNQTQYF
>many|TRBJ2-1|TRBV24-1|TRBD1|17
TGTGCCACCAGTGATCGCAGTCCGGGACAGGGGTACAATGAGCAGTTCTTC
CATSDRSPGQGYNEQFF
>few|TRBJ2-7|TRBV20-1|TRBD1|11
TGCAGTGCTAGGGCAGGGGGACAGCAGTACTTC
CSARAGGQQYF
>NA|TRBJ2-7|TRBV7-6|TRBD1|15
TGTGCCGGCAGCCCAGGACAGGGTTTCTGGTACGAGCAGTACTTC
CAGSPGQGFWYEQYF
>NA|TRBJ2-7|TRBV30|NA|14
TGTGCCTGGAACCCTAATTTCCGGGACTACGAGCAGTACTTC
CAWNPNFRDYEQYF